Below are 9 T cell receptor beta chains sequenced from a single sample in a study of cytomegalovirus exposure and HLA in healthy donors. Clones were sequenced by immunoSEQ multiplex PCR, and TCRdb holds only the in-frame ones, with some missing. The sample shows about 130,000 clones, approximately 94% of them seen only once. Sequenced: PBMCs. These receptors came from a woman aged 18 to 35 in good health and CMV-seronegative.

This clone was recorded only once. The V gene is TRBV7-9, the J gene TRBJ2-5, with unresolved D. Germline-derived CDR1 and CDR2 are SEHNR and FQNEAQ (reference sequence). This CDR3 comprises 12 residues. The V and J ends lost 3 bases and 9 bases respectively, with 11 bases between them. Here the CDR3 reads CASSLPPAAQYF. The CDR3 coding sequence is TGTGCCAGCAGCTTGCCCCCCGCGGCCCAGTACTTC.

The genes are TRBV30 and TRBJ2-3; weak D call: TRBD2 (5 bases). V was clipped by 2 bases and J by 4 bases, with 10 bases between them. Germline-derived CDR1 and CDR2 are GTSNPN and SVGIG (reference sequence). This CDR3 contains 13 residues. The CDR3 loop reads CAWSSAGADTQYF. The CDR3 bases are TGTGCCTGGAGTTCCGCCGGGGCAGATACGCAGTATTTT.

This chain uses TRBV29-1 with TRBJ1-2, with D perhaps matching TRBD1 (6 bases). Germline V CDR1 and CDR2: SQVTM, ANQGSEA. The CDR3 is made up of 13 amino acids. Trimming left V 3 bases short and J 6 bases short, with 14 bases between. CDR3 in amino acids: CSVDEGGKDGYTF. In DNA, the CDR3 is TGCAGCGTTGACGAGGGGGGGAAGGATGGCTACACCTTC.

V usage is TRBV7-9 and J usage is TRBJ1-1; D uncertain. The CDR3 loop spans 13 amino acids. CDR1 and CDR2 (germline): SEHNR, FQNEAQ (reference sequence). Trimming removed 1 base at V and 6 bases at J, with 9 bases between. The CDR3 DNA reads TGTGCCAGCAGCTTAGAGACACCCGCTGAAGCTTTCTTT. Encoded protein: CASSLETPAEAFF.

The rearrangement joins TRBV5-4 to TRBJ2-7, with 9 nucleotides matching TRBD1. CDR1 and CDR2 (germline): SGHNT, YYREEE (reference sequence). The CDR3 is 16 residues long. The V segment lost 4 bases and the J segment 2 bases; nucleotides outside the gene matches: 10. CDR3 DNA sequence: TGTGCCAGCAGCACTCCGGAACAGGGGGCGCCCTACGAGCAGTACTTC. Amino acids: CASSTPEQGAPYEQYF.

The chain couples TRBV10-3 to TRBJ2-1, with 10 bases that match TRBD1. Germline V lookup: CDR1 ENHRY, CDR2 SYGVKD. The CDR3 length is 16 residues. Unmatched junction bases numbered 8, after V lost 3 bases and J lost 6 bases. CDR3 nucleotides: TGTGCCATCAGTGATCAACGGGGACAGGGGAGCAATGAGCAGTTCTTC. Its translation: CAISDQRGQGSNEQFF.

The gene calls are TRBV10-1 and TRBJ2-3; no definite D call. Germline V gene lookup returns CDR1 WNHNN and CDR2 SYGVQD (reference sequence). This CDR3 is built from 13 residues. The germline V and J ends were trimmed by 0 bases and 9 bases, with 10 bases remaining between them. The CDR3 bases are TGCGCCAGCAGTGAGTCGTGGAAGCGAACGCAGTATTTT. Its protein product is CASSESWKRTQYF.

This clone was seen only once. V gene TRBV19 combines with J gene TRBJ1-1, with 7 bases identical to TRBD1. The CDR3 spans 12 residues. CDR1 LNHDA and CDR2 SQIVND come from the germline V gene (reference sequence). The V and J ends lost 8 bases and 6 bases, in that order; junction bases with no gene match: 6. DNA of the CDR3: TGTGCCAGTCTAGGGGGCCCCCCTGAAGCTTTCTTT. The encoded protein is CASLGGPPEAFF.

The chain couples TRBV10-3 to TRBJ2-7, with 8 nucleotides matching TRBD1. The CDR3 consists of 14 residues. Germline assignment: CDR1 ENHRY and CDR2 SYGVKD. After removal of 5 bases from V and 5 bases from J, the junction contained 8 bases not matched to a gene. The CDR3, as DNA: TGTGCCATCAGTCCCGGACAGGGAAGAAACGAGCAGTACTTC. Translated, it gives CAISPGQGRNEQYF.